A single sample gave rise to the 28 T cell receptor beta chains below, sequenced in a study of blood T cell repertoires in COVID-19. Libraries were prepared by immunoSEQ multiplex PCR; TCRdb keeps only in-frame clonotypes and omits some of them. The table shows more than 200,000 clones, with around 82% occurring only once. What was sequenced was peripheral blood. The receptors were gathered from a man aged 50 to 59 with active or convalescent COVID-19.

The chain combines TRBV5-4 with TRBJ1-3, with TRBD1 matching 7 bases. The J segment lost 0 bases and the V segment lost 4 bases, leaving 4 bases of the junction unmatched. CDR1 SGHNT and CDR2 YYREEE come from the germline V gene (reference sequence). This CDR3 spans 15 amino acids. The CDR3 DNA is TGTGCCAGCAGCGTCGGGACAGTCTCTGGAAACACCATATATTTT. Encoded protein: CASSVGTVSGNTIYF. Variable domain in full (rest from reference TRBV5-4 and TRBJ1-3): ETGVTQSPTHLIKTRGQQVTLRCSSQSGHNTVSWYQQALGQGPQFIFQYYREEENGRGNFPPRFSGLQFPNYSSELNVNALELDDSALYLCASSVGTVSGNTIYFGEGSWLTVV.

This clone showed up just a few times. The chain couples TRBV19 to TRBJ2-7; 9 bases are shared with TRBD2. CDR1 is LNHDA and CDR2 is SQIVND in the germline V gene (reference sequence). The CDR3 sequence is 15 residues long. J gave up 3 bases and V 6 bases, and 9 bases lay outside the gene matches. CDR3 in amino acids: CASSDSGLASYEQYF. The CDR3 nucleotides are TGTGCCAGTAGCGATAGCGGACTAGCGAGCTACGAGCAGTACTTC.

The CDR3 DNA sequence: TGTGCCAGCAGCTTGGGAGCTAGGACAGGGAAAGCTTTCTTT. Its protein product is CASSLGARTGKAFF. This chain connects TRBV5-6 to TRBJ1-1, with 8 bases identical to TRBD1. Trimming cost V 0 bases and J 9 bases; bases outside gene matches: 7. The CDR3 runs to 14 residues. Germline V lookup: CDR1 SGHDT, CDR2 YYEEEE.

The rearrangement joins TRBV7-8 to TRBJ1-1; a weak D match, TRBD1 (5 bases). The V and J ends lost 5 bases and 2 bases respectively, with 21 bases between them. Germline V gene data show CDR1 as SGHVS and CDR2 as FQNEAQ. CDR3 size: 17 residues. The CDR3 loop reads CASSPRVATGRNTEAFF. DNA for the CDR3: TGTGCCAGCAGCCCCCGGGTCGCCACAGGTCGCAACACTGAAGCTTTCTTT.

The CDR3 nucleotides read TGTGCCGGAACAGGGGGCGCCGATCAGCCCCAGCATTTT. Its translation: CAGTGGADQPQHF. V and J are TRBV30 and TRBJ1-5, with 9 bases that match TRBD1. This CDR3 is 13 amino acids long. Germline values: CDR1 GTSNPN, CDR2 SVGIG (reference sequence). Trimming removed 8 bases from V and 5 bases from J; junction bases left unmatched: 7.

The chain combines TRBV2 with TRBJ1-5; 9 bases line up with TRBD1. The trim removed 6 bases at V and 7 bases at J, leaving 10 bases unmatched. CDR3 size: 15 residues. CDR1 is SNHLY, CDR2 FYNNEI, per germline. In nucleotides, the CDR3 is TGTGCCAGCAGCACCGGGACAGGGCTTCGGCAGCCCCAGCATTTT. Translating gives CASSTGTGLRQPQHF.

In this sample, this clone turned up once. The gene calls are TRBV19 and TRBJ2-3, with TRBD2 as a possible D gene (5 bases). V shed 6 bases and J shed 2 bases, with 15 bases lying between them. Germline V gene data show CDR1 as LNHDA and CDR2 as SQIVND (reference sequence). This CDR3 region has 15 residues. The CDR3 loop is CASSPPGTNTDTQYF. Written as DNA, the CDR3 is TGTGCCAGTAGCCCGCCGGGAACTAACACAGATACGCAGTATTTT.

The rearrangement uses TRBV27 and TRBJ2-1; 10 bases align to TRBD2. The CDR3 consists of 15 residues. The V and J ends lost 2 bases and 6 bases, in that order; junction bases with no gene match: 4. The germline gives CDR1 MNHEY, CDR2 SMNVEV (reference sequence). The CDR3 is CASSLAGLAVNEQFF. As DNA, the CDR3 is TGTGCCAGCAGTTTAGCAGGACTAGCGGTCAATGAGCAGTTCTTC.

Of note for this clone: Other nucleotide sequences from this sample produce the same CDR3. CDR3: CASSYPGSYEQYF. CDR3 in DNA: TGTGCCAGCAGTTACCCCGGCTCCTACGAGCAGTACTTC. The chain recombines TRBV6-6 with TRBJ2-7; no clear D gene. The V gene's germline CDR1 is MNHNY and CDR2 SVGAGI (reference sequence). Trimming removed 2 bases at V and 0 bases at J, with 5 bases between. This CDR3 has 13 residues.

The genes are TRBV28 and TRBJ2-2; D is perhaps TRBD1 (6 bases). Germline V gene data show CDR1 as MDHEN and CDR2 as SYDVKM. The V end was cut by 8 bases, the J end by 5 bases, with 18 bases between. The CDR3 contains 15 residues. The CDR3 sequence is CASHRLGASTGELFF. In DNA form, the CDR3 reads TGTGCCAGCCACCGACTGGGGGCATCGACCGGGGAGCTGTTTTTT.

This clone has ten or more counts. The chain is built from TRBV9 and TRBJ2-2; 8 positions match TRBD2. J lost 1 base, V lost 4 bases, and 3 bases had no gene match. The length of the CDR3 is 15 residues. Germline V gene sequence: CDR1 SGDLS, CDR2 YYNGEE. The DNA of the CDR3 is TGTGCCAGCAGCATTAGCGGGGAGAACACCGGGGAGCTGTTTTTT. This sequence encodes CASSISGENTGELFF.

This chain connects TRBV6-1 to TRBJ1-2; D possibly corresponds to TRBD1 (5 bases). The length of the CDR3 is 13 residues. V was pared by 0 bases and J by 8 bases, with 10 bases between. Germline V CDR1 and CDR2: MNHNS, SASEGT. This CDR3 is CASSEARQLGYTF. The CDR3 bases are TGTGCCAGCAGTGAAGCGAGACAGTTGGGCTACACCTTC.

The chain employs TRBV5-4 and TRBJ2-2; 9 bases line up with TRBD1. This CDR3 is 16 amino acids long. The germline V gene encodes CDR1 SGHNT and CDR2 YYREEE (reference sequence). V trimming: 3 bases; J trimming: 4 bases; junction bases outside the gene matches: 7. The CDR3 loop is CASSSYPGQGTGELFF. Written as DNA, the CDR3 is TGTGCCAGCAGCTCCTACCCGGGACAGGGCACCGGGGAGCTGTTTTTT. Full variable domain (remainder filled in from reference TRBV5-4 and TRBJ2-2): ETGVTQSPTHLIKTRGQQVTLRCSSQSGHNTVSWYQQALGQGPQFIFQYYREEENGRGNFPPRFSGLQFPNYSSELNVNALELDDSALYLCASSSYPGQGTGELFFGEGSRLTVL.

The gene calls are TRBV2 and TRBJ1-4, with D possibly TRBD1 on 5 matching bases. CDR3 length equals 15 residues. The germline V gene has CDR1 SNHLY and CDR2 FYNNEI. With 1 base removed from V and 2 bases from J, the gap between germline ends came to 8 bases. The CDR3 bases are TGTGCCAGCAGTGAAGTTGGGGCGACTAATGAAAAACTGTTTTTT. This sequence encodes CASSEVGATNEKLFF.

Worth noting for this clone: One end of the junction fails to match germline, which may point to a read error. CDR3 coding DNA: TGTGCCAGCAGCCTAGGCAGTTTTGGACAAGGTAACAATGAGCAGTTCTTC. It encodes CASSLGSFGQGNNEQFF. The chain combines TRBV13 with TRBJ2-1; tentatively, D is TRBD1 (5 bases). The CDR3 has 17 residues. CDR1 PRHDT and CDR2 FYEKMQ come from the germline V gene (reference sequence).

CDR3 coding DNA: TGTGCCAGCAGTGAAACAGCATACGAGCAGTACTTC. It translates to CASSETAYEQYF. The chain couples TRBV6-1 to TRBJ2-7; D not resolved. Germline CDR1 MNHNS, CDR2 SASEGT. V lost 2 bases and J 4 bases, leaving 6 bases between the germline ends. This CDR3 contains 12 residues.

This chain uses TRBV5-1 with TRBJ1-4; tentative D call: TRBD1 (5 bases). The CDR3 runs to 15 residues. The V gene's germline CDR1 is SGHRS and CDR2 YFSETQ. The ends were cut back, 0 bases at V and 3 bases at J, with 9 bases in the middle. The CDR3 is CASSLEAGPNEKLFF. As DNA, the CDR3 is TGCGCCAGCAGCTTGGAGGCAGGGCCTAATGAAAAACTGTTTTTT.

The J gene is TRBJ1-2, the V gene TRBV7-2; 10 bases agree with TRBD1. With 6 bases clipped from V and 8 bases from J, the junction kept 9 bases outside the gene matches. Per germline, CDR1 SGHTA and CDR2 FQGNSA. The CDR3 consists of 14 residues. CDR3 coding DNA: TGTGCCAGCAGGACCGGGACAGGGGTTTACGGCTACACCTTC. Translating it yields CASRTGTGVYGYTF.

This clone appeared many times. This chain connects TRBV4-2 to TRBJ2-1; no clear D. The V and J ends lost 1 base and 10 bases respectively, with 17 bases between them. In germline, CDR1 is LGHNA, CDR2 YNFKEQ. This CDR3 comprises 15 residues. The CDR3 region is CASSQAATGPWEQFF. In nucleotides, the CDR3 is TGTGCCAGCAGCCAAGCTGCCACGGGTCCATGGGAGCAGTTCTTC.

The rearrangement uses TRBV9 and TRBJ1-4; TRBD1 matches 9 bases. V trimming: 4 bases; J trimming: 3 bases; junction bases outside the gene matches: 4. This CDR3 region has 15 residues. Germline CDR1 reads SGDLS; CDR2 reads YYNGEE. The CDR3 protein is CASSTRQGANEKLFF. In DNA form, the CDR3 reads TGTGCCAGCAGCACAAGACAGGGGGCTAATGAAAAACTGTTTTTT.

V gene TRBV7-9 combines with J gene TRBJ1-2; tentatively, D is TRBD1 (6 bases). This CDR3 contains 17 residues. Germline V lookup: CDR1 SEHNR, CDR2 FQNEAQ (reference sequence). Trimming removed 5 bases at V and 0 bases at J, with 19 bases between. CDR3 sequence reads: CASSARGAGLANYGYTF. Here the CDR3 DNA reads TGTGCCAGCAGCGCCCGGGGGGCAGGACTAGCTAACTATGGCTACACCTTC. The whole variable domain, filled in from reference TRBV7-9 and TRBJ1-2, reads DTGVSQNPRHKITKRGQNVTFRCDPISEHNRLYWYRQTLGQGPEFLTYFQNEAQLEKSRLLSDRFSAERPKGSFSTLEIQRTEQGDSAMYLCASSARGAGLANYGYTFGSGTRLTVV.

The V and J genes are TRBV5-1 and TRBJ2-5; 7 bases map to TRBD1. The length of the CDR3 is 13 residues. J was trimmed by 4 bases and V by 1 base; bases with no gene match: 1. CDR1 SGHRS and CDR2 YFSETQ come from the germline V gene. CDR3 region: CASSLTGVETQYF. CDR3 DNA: TGCGCCAGCAGCTTGACAGGGGTAGAGACCCAGTACTTC.

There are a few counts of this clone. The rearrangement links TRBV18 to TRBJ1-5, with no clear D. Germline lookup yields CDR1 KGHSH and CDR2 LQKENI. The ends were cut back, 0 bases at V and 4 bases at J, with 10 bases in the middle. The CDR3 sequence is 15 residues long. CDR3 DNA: TGTGCCAGCTCACCACCCGCGGCAGCGAATCAGCCCCAGCATTTT. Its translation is CASSPPAAANQPQHF.

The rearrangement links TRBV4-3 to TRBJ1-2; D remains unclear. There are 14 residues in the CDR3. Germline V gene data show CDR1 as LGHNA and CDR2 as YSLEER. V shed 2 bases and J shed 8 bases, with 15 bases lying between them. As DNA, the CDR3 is TGCGCCAGCAGCCAATCACCCCCGGTGGAGGGCTACACCTTC. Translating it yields CASSQSPPVEGYTF.

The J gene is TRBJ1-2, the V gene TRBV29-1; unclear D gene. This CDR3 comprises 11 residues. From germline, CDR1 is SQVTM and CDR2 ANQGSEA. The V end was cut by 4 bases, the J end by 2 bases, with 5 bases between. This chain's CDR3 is CSVGTNYGYTF. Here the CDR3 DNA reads TGCAGCGTTGGAACAAACTATGGCTACACCTTC.

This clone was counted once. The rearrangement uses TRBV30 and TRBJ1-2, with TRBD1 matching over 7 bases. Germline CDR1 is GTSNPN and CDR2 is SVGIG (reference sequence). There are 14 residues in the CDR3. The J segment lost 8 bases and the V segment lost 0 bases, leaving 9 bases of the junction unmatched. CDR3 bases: TGTGCCTGGAGTGTACTCGGGACAGCTTCGGGCTACACCTTC. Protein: CAWSVLGTASGYTF.

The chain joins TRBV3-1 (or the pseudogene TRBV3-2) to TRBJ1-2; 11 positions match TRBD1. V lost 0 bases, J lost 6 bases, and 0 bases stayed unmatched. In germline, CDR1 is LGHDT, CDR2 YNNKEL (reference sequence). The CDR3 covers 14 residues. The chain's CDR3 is CASSQEDRGHGYTF. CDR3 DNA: TGTGCCAGCAGCCAAGAGGACAGGGGGCATGGCTACACCTTC.

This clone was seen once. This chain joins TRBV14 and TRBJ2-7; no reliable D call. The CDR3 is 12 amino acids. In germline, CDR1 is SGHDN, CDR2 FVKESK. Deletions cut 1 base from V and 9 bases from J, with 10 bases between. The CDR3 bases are TGTGCCAGCAGCCAAGCTGAGTCTGGGCAGTACTTC. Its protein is CASSQAESGQYF. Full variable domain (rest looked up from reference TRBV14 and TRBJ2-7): EAGVTQFPSHSVIEKGQTVTLRCDPISGHDNLYWYRRVMGKEIKFLLHFVKESKQDESGMPNNRFLAERTGGTYSTLKVQPAELEDSGVYFCASSQAESGQYFGPGTRLTVT.